This TCR beta chain was captured in a study of post-analysis software for immune sequencing data. Study-level information: The patients showed relapsing-remitting, secondary progressive and progressive-relapsing multiple sclerosis courses.

The CDR3 is 14 residues long. The germline V and J ends were trimmed by 6 bases and 3 bases, with 14 bases remaining between them. CDR1 is KGHSH and CDR2 is LQKENI in the germline V gene. cDNA libraries of TCR beta carried unique molecular identifiers. TCRdb itself ran the PCR reads through MiXCR, one entry per CDR3 protein. The sample has more than 450,000 distinct CDR3 sequences; around a third are singletons. Findings and caveats of the study: Controls had lower frequencies than patients of five or six TRBV segments, which included TRBV5-6, TRBV5-1 and TRBV20-1. Relative to controls, patients with multiple sclerosis showed significantly lower normalized Chao1 diversity.

With regard to this clonotype: Its antigen remains unknown.

The source is a girl aged 2-17 years with multiple sclerosis. The genes are TRBV18 and TRBJ2-5; the D gene is possibly TRBD2 (5 bases). The sequencing sample was made of blood. The CDR3 here is CASSLGSIEETQYF. In DNA, the CDR3 is TGTGCCAGCTCCCTAGGGAGTATCGAAGAGACCCAGTACTTC.